This T cell receptor beta chain was recovered during a study of CD8+ T cells in alopecia areata listed by TCRdb under 2018. About the study as a whole: The treated patients took part in an open-label pilot trial in which moderate-to-severe alopecia areata was treated with oral tofacitinib at 5 to 10 mg twice daily. Patients stayed on tofacitinib for 6 to 18 months and then had 6 months of follow-up off drug so that delayed response and recurrence could be assessed. Biopsies were taken from tofacitinib-treated patients at baseline and at 4 and 24 weeks of treatment, and a later scalp biopsy was taken in several of the tofacitinib-treated patients. RNA came from the PAXgene miRNA kit for fixed scalp, the miRNeasy kit for PBMCs, and the RNeasy kit for mouse skin. In humans, TCRbeta sequencing was performed on scalp tissue and on sorted CD4+ and CD8+ peripheral blood T cells from healthy controls and from patients with patchy or totalis/universalis alopecia areata. Amplification of TCRbeta CDR3 regions was done by immunoSEQ multiplex PCR using 35 Vbeta forward primers and 13 Jbeta reverse primers. In treated patients, disease severity was measured using the SALT score, which gives the percentage of scalp surface area affected. Scalp clonality was compared across normal scalp (n=4), patchy alopecia areata scalp (n=8), and alopecia totalis/universalis scalp (n=8). The study used high-throughput TCRbeta sequencing to examine T cell clonal expansion in alopecia areata, in both the C3H/HeJ mouse model and human patients. What the authors observed across the whole study: Compared with normal scalp, lesional scalp, particularly in alopecia totalis/universalis, had higher clonality and more expanded CD8+ clones, which suggests antigenic drive. Unlike mouse skin, which is dominated by gammadelta T cells, normal human skin has resident alphabeta T cells that are also sequenced, and this complicates analysis of the scalp TCR repertoire. Because the treated cohort was small and included a single nonresponder, larger studies are needed to assess links between baseline CD8+ expansion and response. Scalp clonality and the number of expanded CD8+ clones among the top 100 scalp clones were significantly decreased by tofacitinib. During tofacitinib treatment, many expanded lesional clones remained in scalp and blood, and this persistence may partly explain relapse after treatment is stopped. TCR sequences shared between patients were less clear than in mice, possibly partly because of HLA diversity in the patient population.

For this clone: Its antigen has not been determined. One base away there is no much larger clone; base qualities are not given.

Library creation used the immunoSEQ multiplex PCR assay. RNA was extracted from all samples and reverse transcribed into cDNA, which served as template for TCR sequencing. SuperScript III was used for first-strand cDNA synthesis, primed with a 2:1 mix of oligo-dT and random hexamers. A synthetic immune receptor repertoire was used to measure amplification bias, and any remaining bias was corrected computationally. The authors processed their data as follows. Raw reads were preprocessed to remove errors, and CDR3 was defined by IMGT conventions from the conserved cysteine to phenylalanine. Clonality was calculated as 1 minus Shannon entropy normalized by log2 of the number of productive unique TCRs. Whether each scalp clone was CD4 or CD8 was inferred by checking scalp TCRbeta sequences against the CD4 and CD8 repertoires from sorted blood. The immuneACCESS repertoire file appears here via TCRdb, limited to in-frame rearrangements. These files lack a portion of the clones; in checked studies, under half of the deficit traces to unresolved V genes, and the cause of the others is not known. The V and J calls and clone size are taken from that table; D and trimming were inferred from the DNA. The sample data list 150,000 to 200,000 clones, and approximately 65% of these were observed just once. Roughly 0.99% of the sample comes from the top ten.

V and J are truncated by 8 bases and 3 bases respectively, leaving an intervening sequence of 11 bases. The CDR3 holds 12 amino acids from the cysteine to the phenylalanine. Here the CDR3 DNA is all that survives: 36 bases in frame from base 1. The sample's time point label is to be understood as: four to five weeks on oral tofacitinib. Explained via the paper, the treatment or condition label denotes: oral pan-JAK inhibitor, 5-10 mg twice daily. Lesional scalp punch biopsies and peripheral blood were obtained from alopecia areata patients. PBMCs were isolated by density centrifugation and stained for CD3, CD4 and CD8, and CD4+ and CD8+ T cells were sorted on a FACSAria.

The rearrangement joined TRBV5-3 to TRBJ1-1; the D gene cannot be resolved reliably. TRBV5-3 is given ORF status, its function remaining uncertain. This clonotype was obtained from a human donor with alopecia areata. The specimen comprised CD4+ T cells sorted from blood, sampled at week 4, from a patient treated with tofacitinib. The CDR3 sequence is CASYDGYTEAFF. The sequenced DNA is TGTGCCAGCTACGACGGCTACACTGAAGCTTTCTTT.